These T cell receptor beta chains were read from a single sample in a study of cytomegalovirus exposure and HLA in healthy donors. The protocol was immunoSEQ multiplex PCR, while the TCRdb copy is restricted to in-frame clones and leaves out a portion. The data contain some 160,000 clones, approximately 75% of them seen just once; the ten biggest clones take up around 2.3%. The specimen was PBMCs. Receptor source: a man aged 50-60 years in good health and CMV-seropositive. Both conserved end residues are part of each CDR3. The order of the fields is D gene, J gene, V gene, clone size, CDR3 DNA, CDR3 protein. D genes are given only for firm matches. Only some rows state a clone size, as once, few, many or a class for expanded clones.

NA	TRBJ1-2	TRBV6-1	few	TGTGCCAGCAGACCCCAGGGCAATGGCTACACCTTC	CASRPQGNGYTF
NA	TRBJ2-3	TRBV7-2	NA	TGTGCCAGCAGCGGATTCTCAGGGCACACAGATACGCAGTATTTT	CASSGFSGHTDTQYF
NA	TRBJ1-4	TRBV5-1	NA	TGCGCCAGCAGCTTGGGAGGCAGCACCCATGAAAAACTGTTTTTT	CASSLGGSTHEKLFF
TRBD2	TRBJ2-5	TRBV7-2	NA	TGTGCCAGCAGCCTGGGACTAGCGGAAGAGACCCAGTACTTC	CASSLGLAEETQYF
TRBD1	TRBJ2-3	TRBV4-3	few	TGCGCCAGCAGCCGGGGACAGGGGGCAGATACGCAGTATTTT	CASSRGQGADTQYF
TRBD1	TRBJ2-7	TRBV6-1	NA	TGTGCCAGCAGGGTTGAGGGACAGTCCTACGAGCAGTACTTC	CASRVEGQSYEQYF
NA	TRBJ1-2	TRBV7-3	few	TGTGCCAGCAGCTTAACGGCGGACTTCTATGGCTACACCTTC	CASSLTADFYGYTF
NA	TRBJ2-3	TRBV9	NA	TGTGCCAGCAGCCCCCGAGGACAGCGAACAGATACGCAGTATTTT	CASSPRGQRTDTQYF
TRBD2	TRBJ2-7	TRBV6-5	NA	TGTGCCAGCAGTTACCTCGGGAGAGCGGGGGGTTACGAGCAGTACTTC	CASSYLGRAGGYEQYF
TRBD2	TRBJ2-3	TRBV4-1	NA	TGCGCCAGCAGCCTCGGACTAGCGGGGACAGATACGCAGTATTTT	CASSLGLAGTDTQYF
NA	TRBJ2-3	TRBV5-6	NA	TGTGCCAGCAGCCTGAGGATGGATACGCAGTATTTT	CASSLRMDTQYF
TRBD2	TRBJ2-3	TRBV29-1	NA	TGCAGCGTTGAACTAGCGGTCCACACAGATACGCAGTATTTT	CSVELAVHTDTQYF
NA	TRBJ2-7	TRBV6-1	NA	TGTGCCAGCAGTGAACTTCGACAGAGGGGGGAGCAGTACTTC	CASSELRQRGEQYF
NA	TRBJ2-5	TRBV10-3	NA	TGTGCCATCAGTGAGTCTAGGGCTGGAGAGGGGACCCAGTACTTC	CAISESRAGEGTQYF
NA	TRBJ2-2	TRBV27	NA	TGTGCCAGCGGAGGGGGCGAAACCGGGGAGCTGTTTTTT	CASGGGETGELFF
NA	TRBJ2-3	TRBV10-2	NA	TGCGCCAGCGCCATACTACCTAGCACAGATACGCAGTATTTT	CASAILPSTDTQYF